The 13 T cell receptor beta chains below come from one sample, sequenced in a study of blood T cell repertoires in COVID-19. The protocol was immunoSEQ multiplex PCR, while the TCRdb copy is restricted to in-frame clones and leaves out a portion. This table holds 100,000 or so clones, around 76% found once. The sequenced material came from peripheral blood. These receptors were obtained from a woman aged 70-85 years with acute or convalescent COVID-19.

Here the CDR3 reads CASKETGLLEAFF. The CDR3 nucleotides read TGTGCCAGTAAGGAGACAGGGCTACTTGAAGCTTTCTTT. This chain joins TRBV19 and TRBJ1-1; 7 positions agree with TRBD1. Trimming took 7 bases from V and 7 from J; bases not matched to a gene: 9. The germline CDR1 and CDR2 sequences are LNHDA and SQIVND (reference sequence). CDR3 length equals 13 residues.

This chain uses TRBV28 with TRBJ2-1, with TRBD2 matching over 8 bases. V trimming: 3 bases; J trimming: 9 bases; junction bases outside the gene matches: 7. There are 14 residues in the CDR3. CDR1 and CDR2 from the germline V gene are MDHEN and SYDVKM. The CDR3 DNA is TGTGCCAGCAGTTTCTACAGGGCGGGGGGTGAGCAGTTCTTC. Amino acid sequence: CASSFYRAGGEQFF.

This clone was seen only once. The rearrangement joins TRBV28 to TRBJ1-6, with a weak D call TRBD1 (6 bases). The germline CDR1 and CDR2 sequences are MDHEN and SYDVKM. The V gene lost 7 bases and the J gene lost 9 bases, with 25 bases spanning the gap. The CDR3 is made up of 17 amino acids. CDR3 sequence (DNA): TGTGCCAGCACGCTCCTTGGGGGGGCGATTAGTATTTCACCCCTCCACTTT. Protein: CASTLLGGAISISPLHF. Full variable domain (missing parts from reference TRBV28 and TRBJ1-6): DVKVTQSSRYLVKRTGEKVFLECVQDMDHENMFWYRQDPGLGLRLIYFSYDVKMKEKGDIPEGYSVSREKKERFSLILESASTNQTSMYLCASTLLGGAISISPLHFGNGTRLTVT.

This rearrangement joins TRBV15 to TRBJ2-7; D not certain. CDR1 is LNHNV, CDR2 YYDKDF, per germline (reference sequence). This CDR3 is built from 13 residues. The ends were cut back, 1 base at V and 4 bases at J, with 8 bases in the middle. CDR3 sequence reads: CATSRGFLYEQYF. CDR3 coding DNA: TGTGCCACCAGCAGAGGGTTTCTATACGAGCAGTACTTC.

This rearrangement joins TRBV29-1 to TRBJ2-1, with 9 bases lining up with TRBD2. CDR3 length equals 13 residues. The germline CDR1 and CDR2 sequences are SQVTM and ANQGSEA. The junction had 6 bases not matched to a gene; V was cut back by 4 bases and J by 8 bases. The chain's CDR3 is CSVVSGGIDEQFF. The CDR3 DNA is TGCAGCGTTGTTAGCGGGGGAATTGATGAGCAGTTCTTC.

The chain has TRBV12-3 or TRBV12-4 and TRBJ1-2, with D tentatively TRBD1 (5 bases). V was cut by 5 bases and J by 4 bases, with 11 bases left in between. CDR3 length: 13 amino acids. The CDR3 DNA reads TGTGCCAGCAGTATGGGGGGACTCTATGGCTACACCTTC. This codes for CASSMGGLYGYTF.

This clone has only a few counts. CDR3 DNA sequence: TGTGCCAGCAGCTTGGTCAGGGATAACTATGGCTACACCTTC. Translated: CASSLVRDNYGYTF. This chain links TRBV5-4 with TRBJ1-2; possibly TRBD1 for D (5 bases). V dropped 0 bases and J dropped 1 base, with 7 bases sitting between them. The CDR3 has 14 residues. The germline CDR1 and CDR2 sequences are SGHNT and YYREEE (reference sequence). The full variable domain, in which reference TRBV5-4 and TRBJ1-2 provide the parts outside the CDR3, is ETGVTQSPTHLIKTRGQQVTLRCSSQSGHNTVSWYQQALGQGPQFIFQYYREEENGRGNFPPRFSGLQFPNYSSELNVNALELDDSALYLCASSLVRDNYGYTFGSGTRLTVV.

This sequence joins TRBV18 and TRBJ2-1, with TRBD1 as a possible D gene (6 bases). CDR1 and CDR2 (germline): KGHSH, LQKENI. The CDR3 is 16 amino acids. The V end was cut by 0 bases, the J end by 0 bases, with 9 bases between. In DNA form, the CDR3 reads TGTGCCAGCTCACCACCAGGGGGTGACTCCTACAATGAGCAGTTCTTC. Translating gives CASSPPGGDSYNEQFF.

This clone showed up just a few times. V gene TRBV5-5 combines with J gene TRBJ1-2; maybe TRBD1 (6 bases). Germline CDR1 and CDR2: SGHKS and YYEKEE (reference sequence). The ends were cut back, 4 bases at V and 8 bases at J, with 12 bases in the middle. This CDR3 spans 12 amino acids. The CDR3 is CASSLGGEGYTF. As DNA, the CDR3 is TGTGCCAGCAGCCTGGGGGGCGAAGGCTACACCTTC.

V is TRBV2 and J is TRBJ2-1; D is perhaps TRBD2 (6 bases). This CDR3 contains 13 residues. The V and J ends lost 9 bases and 8 bases respectively, with 17 bases between them. The germline V gene encodes CDR1 SNHLY and CDR2 FYNNEI. The CDR3 reads CARKGLPGDEQFF. In DNA, the CDR3 is TGTGCCAGAAAGGGACTCCCGGGGGATGAGCAGTTCTTC.

This chain connects TRBV19 to TRBJ2-6; 11 bases agree with TRBD1. J lost 4 bases, V lost 4 bases, and 3 bases had no gene match. Germline V gene sequence: CDR1 LNHDA, CDR2 SQIVND (reference sequence). There are 16 residues in the CDR3. In DNA, the CDR3 is TGTGCCAGTAGTAGGACAGGGGGCCACGGGGCCAACGTCCTGACTTTC. Amino acids: CASSRTGGHGANVLTF. Full variable domain (rest looked up from reference TRBV19 and TRBJ2-6): DGGITQSPKYLFRKEGQNVTLSCEQNLNHDAMYWYRQDPGQGLRLIYYSQIVNDFQKGDIAEGYSVSREKKESFPLTVTSAQKNPTAFYLCASSRTGGHGANVLTFGAGSRLTVL.

The J gene is TRBJ2-5, the V gene TRBV9, with TRBD1 matching over 7 bases. Germline CDR1 is SGDLS and CDR2 is YYNGEE. This CDR3 has 15 residues. V shed 1 base, J shed 0 bases, and the junction held 3 bases outside the gene matches. The CDR3 nucleotides read TGTGCCAGCAGCGTACAGGGGGTGGACCAAGAGACCCAGTACTTC. It encodes CASSVQGVDQETQYF.

The chain employs TRBV3-1 (or the pseudogene TRBV3-2) and TRBJ2-2; unclear D gene. This CDR3 has 12 amino acids. The germline V gene encodes CDR1 LGHDT and CDR2 YNNKEL (reference sequence). V dropped 6 bases and J dropped 4 bases, with 6 bases sitting between them. The CDR3 coding sequence is TGTGCCAGCAGACTCTCCACCGGGGAGCTGTTTTTT. Translating gives CASRLSTGELFF.